One and the same sample provided the 14 T cell receptor beta chains below, sequenced in a study of blood T cell repertoires in COVID-19. Only in-frame clones appear in the TCRdb table, and some are missing; sequencing was by immunoSEQ multiplex PCR. Of roughly 500,000 clones listed, approximately 85% were seen once; the top ten hold 3.2%. Sample: peripheral blood. These receptors all come from a human donor in a cohort sampled during active COVID-19.

This clone was recorded a few times. The J gene is TRBJ2-7, the V gene TRBV11-2, with 13 bases lining up with TRBD2. With V trimmed by 3 bases and J by 5 bases, 16 bases remained unmatched. Germline CDR1 is SGHAT and CDR2 is FQNNGV. The CDR3 totals 19 residues. The CDR3 DNA reads as TGTGCCAGCAGCTTTCTTGGACTAGCGGGAGTCGGCGGGCCCGACGAGCAGTACTTC. Translated: CASSFLGLAGVGGPDEQYF.

J is TRBJ1-2 and V is TRBV9; 7 positions match TRBD1. The CDR3 spans 14 residues. From germline, CDR1 is SGDLS and CDR2 YYNGEE. After removal of 3 bases from V and 5 bases from J, the junction contained 7 bases not matched to a gene. The CDR3 is CASSAGTDKYGYTF. For the CDR3, the DNA is TGTGCCAGCAGCGCCGGGACAGATAAATATGGCTACACCTTC.

The J gene is TRBJ1-3, the V gene TRBV25-1; TRBD1 aligns across 7 bases. Germline loops: CDR1 MGHDK, CDR2 SYGVNS. The CDR3 spans 16 residues. The trim removed 2 bases at V and 0 bases at J, leaving 4 bases unmatched. The CDR3 DNA reads as TGTGCCAGCAGTGAACCCGGGACAGTCTCTGGAAACACCATATATTTT. Its translation: CASSEPGTVSGNTIYF.

Written as DNA, the CDR3 is TGCAGCGTGACTTCGAGCGGGAGCTCCTACGAGCAGTACTTC. Its translation is CSVTSSGSSYEQYF. V and J are TRBV29-1 and TRBJ2-7; 8 bases are shared with TRBD2. This CDR3 comprises 14 residues. Germline V CDR1 and CDR2: SQVTM, ANQGSEA. Trimming removed 6 bases from V and 0 bases from J; junction bases left unmatched: 7.

J is TRBJ2-3 and V is TRBV11-1; 8 bases are shared with TRBD1. This CDR3 is 15 amino acids long. V trimming: 2 bases; J trimming: 0 bases; junction bases outside the gene matches: 1. Germline V CDR1 and CDR2: SGHAT, FQDESV (reference sequence). The CDR3 sequence: CASSLQGASTDTQYF. The CDR3 coding sequence is TGTGCCAGCAGCTTACAGGGGGCGAGCACAGATACGCAGTATTTT.

This chain joins TRBV19 and TRBJ2-2; maybe TRBD2 (5 bases). Germline assignment: CDR1 LNHDA and CDR2 SQIVND (reference sequence). The V and J ends lost 3 bases and 7 bases respectively, with 12 bases between them. The CDR3 covers 14 residues. CDR3 sequence reads: CASSIGPSGGELFF. CDR3 nucleotides: TGTGCCAGTAGTATCGGGCCGAGCGGCGGGGAGCTGTTTTTT.

Points on this clone: A read error may explain this, as a much larger clone is one base away. The chain uses TRBV28 and TRBJ2-7, with 7 bases matching TRBD2. With V trimmed by 2 bases and J by 2 bases, 3 bases remained unmatched. This CDR3 spans 14 amino acids. Germline CDR1 and CDR2: MDHEN and SYDVKM. This CDR3 is CASSLVAGAYEQYF. The CDR3 nucleotides read TGTGCCAGCAGTTTAGTGGCGGGAGCCTACGAGCAGTACTTC. Drawing the rest from reference TRBV28 and TRBJ2-7, the complete variable domain is DVKVTQSSRYLVKRTGEKVFLECVQDMDHENMFWYRQDPGLGLRLIYFSYDVKMKEKGDIPEGYSVSREKKERFSLILESASTNQTSMYLCASSLVAGAYEQYFGPGTRLTVT.

The chain is built from TRBV7-2 and TRBJ2-3; 8 positions match TRBD2. The length of the CDR3 is 15 residues. CDR1 SGHTA and CDR2 FQGNSA come from the germline V gene. After removal of 2 bases from V and 3 bases from J, the junction contained 4 bases not matched to a gene. CDR3 bases: TGTGCCAGCAGCTTAATGAGCGGGAGTACAGATACGCAGTATTTT. Protein sequence: CASSLMSGSTDTQYF.

This clone was detected only a few times. This chain joins TRBV12-5 and TRBJ1-2; the match to TRBD1 covers 7 bases. Germline loops: CDR1 LGHNT, CDR2 FRNRAP. CDR3 length equals 15 residues. V shed 2 bases and J 2 bases; nucleotides not matched to a gene: 5. CDR3 DNA sequence: TGTGCTAGTGGTTTGTTCCCGACAGGGAACTATGGCTACACCTTC. This gives the protein CASGLFPTGNYGYTF.

This chain uses TRBV7-3 with TRBJ1-2; TRBD1 matches 10 bases. V trimming: 1 base; J trimming: 6 bases; junction bases outside the gene matches: 5. CDR3 length: 15 amino acids. Germline V CDR1 and CDR2: SGHTA, FQGTGA. The CDR3 reads CASSLNAGTGDGYTF. The CDR3 coding sequence is TGTGCCAGCAGCTTAAATGCCGGGACAGGGGATGGCTACACCTTC. Complete variable domain (other parts from reference TRBV7-3 and TRBJ1-2): GAGVSQTPSNKVTEKGKYVELRCDPISGHTALYWYRQSLGQGPEFLIYFQGTGAADDSGLPNDRFFAVRPEGSVSTLKIQRTERGDSAVYLCASSLNAGTGDGYTFGSGTRLTVV.

With respect to this clone: Other DNA sequences of this sample code for an identical CDR3. The chain combines TRBV25-1 with TRBJ2-7; D ambiguous. This CDR3 is 11 amino acids long. CDR1 is MGHDK, CDR2 SYGVNS, per germline. Deletions cut 4 bases from V and 3 bases from J, with 4 bases between. CDR3 sequence: CASSGYYEQYF. CDR3 DNA: TGTGCCAGCAGTGGTTACTACGAGCAGTACTTC.

This chain links TRBV5-1 with TRBJ1-2, with 9 bases aligning to TRBD1. The CDR3 is made up of 13 amino acids. The J segment lost 12 bases and the V segment lost 4 bases, leaving 10 bases of the junction unmatched. CDR1 is SGHRS and CDR2 is YFSETQ in the germline V gene. CDR3 residues: CASSTNRGPTDTF. DNA for the CDR3: TGCGCCAGCAGCACTAACAGGGGGCCCACCGACACCTTC.

The chain has TRBV15 and TRBJ2-1, with a weak D call TRBD1 (6 bases). Germline V gene lookup returns CDR1 LNHNV and CDR2 YYDKDF (reference sequence). This CDR3 region has 15 residues. Trimming took off 3 bases at V and 7 bases at J, with 16 bases between the two ends. The CDR3 protein is CATSSYRVLGNEQFF. The CDR3 coding sequence is TGTGCCACCAGCAGTTACAGGGTTTTGGGGAATGAGCAGTTCTTC.

The rearrangement links TRBV28 to TRBJ2-7; D not certain. This CDR3 contains 14 residues. The V gene's germline CDR1 is MDHEN and CDR2 SYDVKM. The V gene lost 7 bases and the J gene lost 4 bases, with 17 bases spanning the gap. The CDR3 DNA is TGTGCCAGCACCCATCGGTCTTACCCGTACGAGCAGTACTTC. The encoded protein is CASTHRSYPYEQYF.